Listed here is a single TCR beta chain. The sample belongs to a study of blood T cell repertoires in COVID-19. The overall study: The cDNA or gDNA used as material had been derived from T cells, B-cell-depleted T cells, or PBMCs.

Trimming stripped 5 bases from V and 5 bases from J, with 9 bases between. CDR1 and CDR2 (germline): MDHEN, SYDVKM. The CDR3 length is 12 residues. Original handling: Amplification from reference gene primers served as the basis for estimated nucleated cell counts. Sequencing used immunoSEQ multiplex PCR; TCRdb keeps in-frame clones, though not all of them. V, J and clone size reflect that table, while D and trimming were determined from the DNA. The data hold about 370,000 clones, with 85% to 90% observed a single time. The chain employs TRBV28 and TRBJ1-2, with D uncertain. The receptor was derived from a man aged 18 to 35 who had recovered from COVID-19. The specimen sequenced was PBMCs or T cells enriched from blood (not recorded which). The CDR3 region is CASSTDYYGYTF. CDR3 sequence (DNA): TGTGCCAGCAGTACCGACTATTATGGCTACACCTTC.